This entry describes one T cell receptor (beta chain). Its cognate antigen is unknown. The data derive from a study of T cells in Graves' hyperthyroidism and ophthalmopathy. Study background: Blood from the periphery was taken at initial diagnosis, before any treatment.

RNA transcripts yielded amplified TCR beta CDR3 regions. Using the HTBI primer set, a first-round RT-PCR was run on the TCR CDR3. TCRdb used MiXCR to reprocess the multiplex PCR reads, holding one entry per CDR3 protein. The table has some 350,000 distinct CDR3 sequences, 20% to 25% seen once. Germline CDR1 and CDR2: SGHRS and YFSETQ. V shed 4 bases, J shed 0 bases, and the junction held 10 bases outside the gene matches. This CDR3 spans 19 amino acids. General study results and limits: Model output signaled ophthalmopathy a median about 6.3 months ahead of onset. Most clonotypes expanded in thyroid above 0.001 were likewise present in blood. Separating ophthalmopathy from stable hyperthyroidism was achieved by a 13 V-J model.

The receptor comes from a man aged 50 or older with Graves' hyperthyroidism. This chain links TRBV5-1 with TRBJ2-3, with 14 bases matching TRBD2. Sequencing was carried out using blood. CDR3 coding DNA: TGCGCCAGCAGCGGCGGACTAGCGGGAGGTCATCCGAGCACAGATACGCAGTATTTT. Protein: CASSGGLAGGHPSTDTQYF.